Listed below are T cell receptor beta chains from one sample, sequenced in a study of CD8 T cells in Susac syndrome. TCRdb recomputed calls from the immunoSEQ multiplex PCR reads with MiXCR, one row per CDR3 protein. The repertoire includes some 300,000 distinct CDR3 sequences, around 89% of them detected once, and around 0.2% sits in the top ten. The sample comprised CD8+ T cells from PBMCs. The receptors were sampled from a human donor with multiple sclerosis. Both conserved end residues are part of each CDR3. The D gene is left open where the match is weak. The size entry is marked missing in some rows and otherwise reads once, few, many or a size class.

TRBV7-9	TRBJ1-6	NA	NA	TGTGCCAGCAGCTTAGGCCTCGGTGGGGATTCACCCCTCCACTTT	CASSLGLGGDSPLHF
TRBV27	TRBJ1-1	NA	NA	TGTGCCAGCAGTTTATCACAGGGTGGCACTGAAGCTTTCTTT	CASSLSQGGTEAFF
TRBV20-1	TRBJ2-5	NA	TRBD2	TGCAGTGCCACCGCGAGACTAGCGGGAGGTCTCCAAGAGACCCAGTACTTC	CSATARLAGGLQETQYF
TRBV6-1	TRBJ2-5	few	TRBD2	TGTGCCTCAGGGCTAGCGGGGTTAGAGACCCAGTACTTC	CASGLAGLETQYF
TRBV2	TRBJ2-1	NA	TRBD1	TGTGCCAGCAGTCCTCCGACCGGGACAGGGTACGGTGAGCAGTTCTTC	CASSPPTGTGYGEQFF
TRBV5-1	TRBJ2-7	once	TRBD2	TGCGCCAGCAGTCCCTTCCCCGGGACTAGCTACGAGCAGTACTTC	CASSPFPGTSYEQYF
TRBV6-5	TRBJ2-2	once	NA	TGTGCCAGCAGTTACTGGGGTCCGGGCGGGGAGCTGTTTTTT	CASSYWGPGGELFF
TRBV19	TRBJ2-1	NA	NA	TGTGCCGCGTCCAGGGGTCCCTACAATGAGCAGTTCTTC	CAASRGPYNEQFF
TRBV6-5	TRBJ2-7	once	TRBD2	TGTGCCAGCAGTTACGGCGGGAGTGTATACGAGCAGTACTTC	CASSYGGSVYEQYF
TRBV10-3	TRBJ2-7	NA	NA	TGTGCCATCTTGGAATACGGGGGCTCTTATTACGAGCAGTACTTC	CAILEYGGSYYEQYF
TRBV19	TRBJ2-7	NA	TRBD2	TGTGCCAGTAGTGACGGACTAGCGGACTACGAGCAGTACTTC	CASSDGLADYEQYF
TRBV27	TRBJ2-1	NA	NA	TGTGCCAGCAGTTTTCCGGGACAGCGGGAGATCCATGAGCAGTTCTTC	CASSFPGQREIHEQFF
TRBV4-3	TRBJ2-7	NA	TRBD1	TGCGCCAGCAGCCGAGGACAGGGGGCGCACGAGCAGTACTTC	CASSRGQGAHEQYF
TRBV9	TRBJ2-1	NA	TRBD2	TGTGCCAGCAGCGTAATCGGGGGGACTAGCGGTTTGAGCTCCTACAATGAGCAGTTCTTC	CASSVIGGTSGLSSYNEQFF
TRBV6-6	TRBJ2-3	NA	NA	TGTGCCAGCAGTCCGGACCGACCCACGCAGTATTTT	CASSPDRPTQYF
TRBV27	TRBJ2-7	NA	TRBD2	TGTGCCAGCAGTCCTAGTCCTAGCGGGTTCTCCGAGCAGTACTTC	CASSPSPSGFSEQYF
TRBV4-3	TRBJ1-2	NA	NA	TGCGCCAGCAGCCAAGAACCAGGATTTTTACCTTATGGCTACACCTTC	CASSQEPGFLPYGYTF
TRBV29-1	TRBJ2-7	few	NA	TGCAGCGTTGAAGACGTAGGGAGTGAGCAGTACTTC	CSVEDVGSEQYF
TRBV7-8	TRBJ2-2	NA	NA	TGTGCCAGCAGCTCCAATAGTGGTCTAGATAAGGCCGGGGAGCTGTTTTTT	CASSSNSGLDKAGELFF
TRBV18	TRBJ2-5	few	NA	TGTGCCAGCTCACCCCCCCTCCAAGAGACCCAGTACTTC	CASSPPLQETQYF
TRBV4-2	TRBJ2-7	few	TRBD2	TGTGCCAGCAGCCAACTAGCGGGGGACTACGAGCAGTACTTC	CASSQLAGDYEQYF
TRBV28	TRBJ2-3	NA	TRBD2	TGTGCCAGCAGTTTGGTTTCTAGCGGCCCCTTAGATACGCAGTATTTT	CASSLVSSGPLDTQYF
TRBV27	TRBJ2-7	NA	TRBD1	TGTGCCAGCATCGACAGGGTATCCTACGAGCAGTACTTC	CASIDRVSYEQYF
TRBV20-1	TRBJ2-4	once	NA	TGCAGTGCTAGAGATCGGATGGGGAGGGCCAAAAACATTCAGTACTTC	CSARDRMGRAKNIQYF
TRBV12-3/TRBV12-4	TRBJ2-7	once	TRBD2	TGTGCCAGCAGTTTAGCGGCGGGAGGGGGCTACGAGCAGTACTTC	CASSLAAGGGYEQYF
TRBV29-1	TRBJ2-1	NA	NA	TGCAGCGGAGTGGAGTACAATGAGCAGTTCTTC	CSGVEYNEQFF
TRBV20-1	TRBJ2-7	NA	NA	TGCAGTGCTAGAGATGTGGGGGGAGCCTACGAGCAGTACTTC	CSARDVGGAYEQYF
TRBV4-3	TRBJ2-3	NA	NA	TGCGCCAGCAGCCAAGTTATAGGGGGCACAGATACGCAGTATTTT	CASSQVIGGTDTQYF
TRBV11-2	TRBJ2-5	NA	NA	TGTGCCAGCAGGACGGGACTGGAAGAGACCCAGTACTTC	CASRTGLEETQYF
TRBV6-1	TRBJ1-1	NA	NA	TGTGCCAGCAGTGAGGAGTCGAACACTGAAGCTTTCTTT	CASSEESNTEAFF
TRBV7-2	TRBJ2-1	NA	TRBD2	TGTGCCAGCAGCTATAGCGGGAGGGGGAACAATGAGCAGTTCTTC	CASSYSGRGNNEQFF
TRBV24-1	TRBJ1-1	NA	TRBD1	TGTGCCACCAGTCTTAGCCCGAGACAGGGGGCTATGAACACTGAAGCTTTCTTT	CATSLSPRQGAMNTEAFF
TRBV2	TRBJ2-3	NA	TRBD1	TGTGCCATACAAAGACAGGGGAGCACAGATACGCAGTATTTT	CAIQRQGSTDTQYF
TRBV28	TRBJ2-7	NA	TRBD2	TGTGCCAGCAGTGCATGGGGGGGCTACGAGCAGTACTTC	CASSAWGGYEQYF
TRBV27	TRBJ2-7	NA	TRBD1	TGTGCCAGCAGCCACGACAGGGATTCTCCCTACGAGCAGTACTTC	CASSHDRDSPYEQYF
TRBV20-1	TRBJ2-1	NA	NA	TGCTCTCAACAACACTTATCCCGTGAGCAGTTCTTC	CSQQHLSREQFF
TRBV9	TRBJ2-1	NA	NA	TGTGCCAGCAGCTTGTACACGACATACAATGAGCAGTTCTTC	CASSLYTTYNEQFF
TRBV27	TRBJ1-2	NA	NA	TGTGCCAGCAGTTTGTCGCAGGGGCTGTATGTTGGCTACACCTTC	CASSLSQGLYVGYTF
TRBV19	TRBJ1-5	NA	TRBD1	TGTGCCAGTAGTATTGCCCTGGGGACAGGGGAGTTTACGGGGTATCAGCCCCAGCATTTT	CASSIALGTGEFTGYQPQHF
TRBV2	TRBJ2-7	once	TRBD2	TGTGCCAGCAGGTTCGGACTAGCGGGATCCTACGAGCAGTACTTC	CASRFGLAGSYEQYF
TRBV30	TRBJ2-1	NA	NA	TGTGCCTGGAGTCCAGGGGGGAACAATGAGCAGTTCTTC	CAWSPGGNNEQFF
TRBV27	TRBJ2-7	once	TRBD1	TGTGCCAGCAGTTTATCCACAGGGGGCAACGAGCAGTACTTC	CASSLSTGGNEQYF
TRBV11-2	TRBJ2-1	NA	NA	TGTGCCAGCAGCTCATCGGGGCCCGACAATGAGCAGTTCTTC	CASSSSGPDNEQFF
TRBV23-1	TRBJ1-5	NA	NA	TGCGCCAGCAGTCAAAGGTCGGGGGCCAATCAGCCCCAGCATTTT	CASSQRSGANQPQHF
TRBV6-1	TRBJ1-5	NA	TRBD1	TGTGCCAGCAGTGCCCTGACAGGGGGAGGTCAGCCCCAGCATTTT	CASSALTGGGQPQHF